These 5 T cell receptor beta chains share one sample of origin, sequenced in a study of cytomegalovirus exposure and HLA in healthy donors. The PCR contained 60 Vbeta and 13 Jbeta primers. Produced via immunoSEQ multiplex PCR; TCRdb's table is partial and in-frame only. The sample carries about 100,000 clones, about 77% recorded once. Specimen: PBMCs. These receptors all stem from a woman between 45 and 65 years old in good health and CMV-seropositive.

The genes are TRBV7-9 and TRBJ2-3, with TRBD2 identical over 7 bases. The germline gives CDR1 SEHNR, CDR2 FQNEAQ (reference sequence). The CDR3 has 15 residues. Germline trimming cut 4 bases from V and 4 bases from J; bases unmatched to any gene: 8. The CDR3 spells CASSSYRRESDTQYF. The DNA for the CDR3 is TGTGCCAGCAGCTCCTATAGGCGGGAGTCAGATACGCAGTATTTT.

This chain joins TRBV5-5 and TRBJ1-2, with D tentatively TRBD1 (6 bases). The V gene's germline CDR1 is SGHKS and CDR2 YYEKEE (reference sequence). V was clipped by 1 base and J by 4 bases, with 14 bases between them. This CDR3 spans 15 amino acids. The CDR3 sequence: CASSLWLTGTYGYTF. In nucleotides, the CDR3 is TGTGCCAGCAGCTTGTGGTTGACAGGAACCTATGGCTACACCTTC.

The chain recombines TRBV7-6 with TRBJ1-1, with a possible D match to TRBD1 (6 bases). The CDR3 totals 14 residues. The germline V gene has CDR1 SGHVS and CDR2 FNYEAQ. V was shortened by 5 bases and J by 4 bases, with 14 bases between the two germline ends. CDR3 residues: CASSLGAQGTEAFF. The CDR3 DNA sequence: TGTGCCAGCAGCCTCGGGGCACAGGGCACTGAAGCTTTCTTT. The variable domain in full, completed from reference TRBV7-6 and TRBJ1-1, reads GAGVSQSPRYKVTKRGQDVALRCDPISGHVSLYWYRQALGQGPEFLTYFNYEAQQDKSGLPNDRFSAERPEGSISTLTIQRTEQRDSAMYRCASSLGAQGTEAFFGQGTRLTVV.

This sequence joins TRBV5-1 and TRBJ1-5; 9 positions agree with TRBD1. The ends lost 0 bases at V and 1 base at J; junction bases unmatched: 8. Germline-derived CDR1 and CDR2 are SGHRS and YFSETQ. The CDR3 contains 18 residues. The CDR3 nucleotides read TGCGCCAGCAGCTTGGGACCGGGACAGGGCGTAAGCAATCAGCCCCAGCATTTT. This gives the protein CASSLGPGQGVSNQPQHF.

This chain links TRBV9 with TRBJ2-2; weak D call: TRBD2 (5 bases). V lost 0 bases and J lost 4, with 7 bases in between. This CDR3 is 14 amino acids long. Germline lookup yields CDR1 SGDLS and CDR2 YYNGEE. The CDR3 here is CASSVASTTGELFF. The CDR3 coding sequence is TGTGCCAGCAGCGTAGCTAGCACCACCGGGGAGCTGTTTTTT. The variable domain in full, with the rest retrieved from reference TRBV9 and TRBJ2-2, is DSGVTQTPKHLITATGQRVTLRCSPRSGDLSVYWYQQSLDQGLQFLIQYYNGEERAKGNILERFSAQQFPDLHSELNLSSLELGDSALYFCASSVASTTGELFFGEGSRLTVL.